Shown below are 5 T cell receptor beta chains from a single sample sequenced in a study of T cell responses to AZD1222 COVID-19 vaccine (dated by TCRdb to about 2021). The sample's time point label, in plain terms: about 28 days (+/-7) after the second vaccine dose. This specimen's treatment or condition label, per the study, means: meningococcal conjugate vaccine given as trial control. The library was made by the immunoSEQ multiplex PCR assay. TCRdb took over this immuneACCESS table, retaining in-frame rearrangements with V and J assigned. Such tables are incomplete; in checked studies, under half of the missing clones stem from an unresolved V gene, and the remainder is unexplained. Recorded for this sample are some 180,000 clones; just under 95% of them occurred a single time. The biggest ten clones account for around 0.93% of the sample. The sample in question was peripheral blood, obtained 28 days after the second dose of the MenACWY control vaccine. Receptor source: an adult who received the MenACWY meningococcal vaccine as a control.

The chain uses TRBV23-1 and TRBJ1-6, with a possible D match to TRBD1 (5 bases). TRBV23-1 is given ORF status, its function remaining uncertain. This CDR3 is built from 17 residues. Between the trimmed V and J ends, which lost 3 bases and 7 bases, there was a span of 19 bases. CDR3 sequence: CASSQGEEVIWNSPLHF. The CDR3 DNA sequence: TGCGCCAGCAGTCAGGGGGAGGAGGTGATTTGGAATTCACCCCTCCACTTT.

The V gene is TRBV5-1, the J gene TRBJ1-1; D is perhaps TRBD1 (5 bases). This CDR3 contains 14 residues. V lost 0 bases and J lost 1, with 7 bases in between. The germline V gene encodes CDR1 SGHRS and CDR2 YFSETQ. CDR3 amino acids: CASSLGQTNTEAFF. CDR3 DNA: TGCGCCAGCAGCTTGGGACAGACGAACACTGAAGCTTTCTTT.

The chain links TRBV2 to TRBJ2-7; D ambiguous. The germline V gene has CDR1 SNHLY and CDR2 FYNNEI. The CDR3 is made up of 11 amino acids. Trimming stripped 6 bases from V and 2 bases from J, with 5 bases between. In DNA, the CDR3 is TGTGCCAGCAGGGGGACCTACGAGCAGTACTTC. It codes for CASRGTYEQYF.

The CDR3 sequence: CASSSGQIYGYTF. CDR3 nucleotides: TGTGCCAGCAGTTCCGGACAGATCTATGGCTACACCTTC. The chain carries TRBV28 and TRBJ1-2; tentatively, D is TRBD1 (6 bases). Deletions cut 4 bases from V and 4 bases from J, with 10 bases between. Germline values: CDR1 MDHEN, CDR2 SYDVKM. This CDR3 contains 13 residues.

The rearrangement uses TRBV2 and TRBJ1-4, with no clear D. Germline assignment: CDR1 SNHLY and CDR2 FYNNEI. Trimming pared 6 bases from V and 0 bases from J, leaving 8 bases between. The CDR3 contains 14 residues. The CDR3 region has the DNA TGTGCCAGCAGGCTGGGCTCAACTAATGAAAAACTGTTTTTT. It encodes CASRLGSTNEKLFF.